What follows describes a single T cell receptor beta chain. The entry originates in a study of blood T cell repertoires in COVID-19. The wider study: In Cohort 3, a recovered donor had either two negative PCRs, clearance, or symptom resolution. From T cells, B-cell-depleted T cells, or PBMCs came the material, which was cDNA or gDNA.

Germline V CDR1 and CDR2: MNHEY, SVGAGI. The ends lost 6 bases at V and 7 bases at J; junction bases unmatched: 8. The CDR3 is made up of 14 amino acids. The assay was immunoSEQ multiplex PCR, and TCRdb's table has in-frame clones only and misses some. The data show around 190,000 clones, about 88% seen once. Individuals aged about 18 to 89 years were recruited from about two dozen US areas. Assignment of participants to cohorts was predicated upon participant-reported clinical history. The sequenced sample consisted of PBMCs or T cells enriched from blood (not recorded which). This chain connects TRBV6-5 to TRBJ2-1, with TRBD1 matching over 8 bases. This sequence originates from a woman in her thirties or forties in a cohort exposed to, infected with or recovered from COVID-19 (not recorded which). The CDR3 DNA reads as TGTGCCAGCAGGCCCAGGGGGCAGTATAATGAGCAGTTCTTC. Translation: CASRPRGQYNEQFF.